This TCR beta chain was sequenced for a study of cytomegalovirus exposure and HLA in healthy donors. The wider study: Among the 350 to 400 donors who were genotyped, roughly 85% fell in the genetic ancestry cluster that is associated with self-reported Caucasian donors. Study-level points and caveats: Reported results showed that the classifier diagnosed cytomegalovirus status with high specificity and sensitivity. Per a later analysis, HLA-associated TCR beta chains showed more clonal expansion than other, equally common TCR beta chains.

A multiplex PCR was run with 60 Vbeta primers and 13 Jbeta primers. Assay: immunoSEQ multiplex PCR; the TCRdb copy retains only in-frame clones and omits some. This sample has tens of thousands of clones, with 82% found just once. On this clone itself: Its antigen remains unknown.

The CDR3 is 13 amino acids. V lost 7 bases and J 2 bases, leaving 10 bases between the germline ends. Per germline, CDR1 SGDLS and CDR2 YYNGEE. The clonotype comes from a middle-aged man in good health and CMV-seronegative. Sequences were obtained from PBMCs. The chain is built from TRBV9 and TRBJ1-5; no definite D call. CDR3 sequence reads: CASSRTGNQPQHF. DNA for the CDR3: TGTGCCAGCTCCCGTACGGGCAATCAGCCCCAGCATTTT.